The TCR beta chain under discussion was sequenced for a study of control samples from healthy donors and cancer patients. The CDR3 is 15 amino acids. The germline V and J ends were trimmed by 1 base and 10 bases, with 14 bases remaining between them. The germline V gene has CDR1 LGHDT and CDR2 YNNKEL (reference sequence). Sequenced by immunoSEQ multiplex PCR; TCRdb stores in-frame clones only, minus some. The data hold about 51,000 clones, with 75% to 85% observed a single time. The origin of this receptor is a man in his 70s in good health. Sequenced sample: blood. The chain has TRBV3-1 (or the pseudogene TRBV3-2) and TRBJ1-6; D is ambiguous. CDR3 nucleotides: TGTGCCAGCAGCCAAGGTCGGGGTCGAGAATCACCCCTCCACTTT. It specifies CASSQGRGRESPLHF.